The 25 T cell receptor beta chains in this list originate from one sample, sequenced in a study of blood T cells in healthy people across ages. The authors ran a second PCR of roughly 6 to 11 cycles using a sample-barcoded 5' primer and a J-beta primer mix. One entry per CDR3 protein, called by TCRdb with MiXCR from the 5' RACE reads. Of fewer than 2,000,000 distinct CDR3 sequences in the sample, approximately 32% were seen once. The sample was blood. The receptor set was obtained from a woman aged 30 to 39 in good health.

V and J are TRBV5-1 and TRBJ2-1; D is undetermined. Germline lookup yields CDR1 SGHRS and CDR2 YFSETQ. CDR3 length: 13 residues. Trimming took 1 base from V and 8 from J, leaving 10 bases between them. Written as DNA, the CDR3 is TGCGCCAGCAGCTTGATAGACATTCATGAGCAGTTCTTC. Encoded protein: CASSLIDIHEQFF. Looking up the rest from reference TRBV5-1 and TRBJ2-1 gives the full variable domain: KAGVTQTPRYLIKTRGQQVTLSCSPISGHRSVSWYQQTPGQGLQFLFEYFSETQRNKGNFPGRFSGRQFSNSRSEMNVSTLELGDSALYLCASSLIDIHEQFFGPGTRLTVL.

This clonotype was seen many times. The rearrangement links TRBV4-2 to TRBJ2-3; D is unclear. CDR1 and CDR2 from the germline V gene are LGHNA and YNFKEQ. This CDR3 is 15 amino acids long. The V end was cut by 4 bases, the J end by 2 bases, with 13 bases between. The CDR3 spells CASSPTYRPTDTQYF. CDR3 in DNA: TGTGCCAGCAGCCCAACATACAGACCCACAGATACGCAGTATTTT.

V gene TRBV9 combines with J gene TRBJ1-6; no firm D call. Germline CDR1 reads SGDLS; CDR2 reads YYNGEE. V shed 0 bases and J shed 10 bases, with 5 bases lying between them. The CDR3 is made up of 12 amino acids. CDR3 in amino acids: CASSVAGSPLHF. The CDR3 DNA follows: TGTGCCAGCAGCGTAGCGGGATCACCCCTCCACTTT.

The genes are TRBV20-1 and TRBJ2-1, with 7 bases identical to TRBD1. This CDR3 has 16 residues. Trimming removed 2 bases from V and 0 bases from J; junction bases left unmatched: 7. Germline V lookup: CDR1 DFQATT, CDR2 SNEGSKA (reference sequence). CDR3 sequence (DNA): TGCAGTGCTAGATCCCGACAGGGATTCTCCTACAATGAGCAGTTCTTC. Residues: CSARSRQGFSYNEQFF.

This clonotype was detected a few times. V gene TRBV4-1 combines with J gene TRBJ2-4; D possibly corresponds to TRBD1 (5 bases). CDR1 and CDR2 from the germline V gene are MGHRA and YSYEKL. V was trimmed by 0 bases and J by 8 bases, leaving 14 bases between them. The CDR3 has 15 amino acids. The CDR3 bases are TGCGCCAGCAGCCAAGATGCCAGGGCGATGGACATTCAGTACTTC. The encoded protein is CASSQDARAMDIQYF.

The chain is built from TRBV25-1 and TRBJ2-3, with 11 bases identical to TRBD2. Germline V CDR1 and CDR2: MGHDK, SYGVNS. This CDR3 is 15 amino acids long. V gave up 6 bases and J gave up 2 bases; unmatched junction bases: 4. The CDR3, as DNA: TGTGCCAGCAGGACTAGCGGGGACTCCACAGATACGCAGTATTTT. This gives the protein CASRTSGDSTDTQYF.

This clonotype has just a few counts. V gene TRBV18 combines with J gene TRBJ2-5; no clear D gene. This CDR3 has 14 residues. With 0 bases removed from V and 6 bases from J, the gap between germline ends came to 11 bases. Germline CDR1 is KGHSH and CDR2 is LQKENI. The CDR3 sequence is CASSPPGKLKTQYF. In DNA, the CDR3 is TGTGCCAGCTCACCACCGGGGAAGCTAAAGACCCAGTACTTC.

This clonotype was counted between two and nine times. This rearrangement joins TRBV13 to TRBJ1-2; 7 bases agree with TRBD1. Germline values: CDR1 PRHDT, CDR2 FYEKMQ (reference sequence). The CDR3 covers 16 residues. After removal of 0 bases from V and 1 base from J, the junction contained 5 bases not matched to a gene. In DNA form, the CDR3 reads TGTGCCAGCAGCTTAGGGGGGACAGCTCATAACTATGGCTACACCTTC. It is translated as CASSLGGTAHNYGYTF.

Worth noting for this clonotype: A much larger clone lies a single base off, so this may be a read error. This chain links TRBV7-2 with TRBJ2-7, with 13 bases fitting TRBD2. Germline V gives CDR1 SGHTA, CDR2 FQGNSA. With 5 bases clipped from V and 7 bases from J, the junction kept 17 bases outside the gene matches. This CDR3 has 18 amino acids. DNA for the CDR3: TGTGCCAGCAGCCTGCGGACTAGCGGGGGATCCTCCTACAATGAGCAGTACTTC. Translating it yields CASSLRTSGGSSYNEQYF.

This chain joins TRBV27 and TRBJ1-4, with 9 bases that match TRBD1. The CDR3 consists of 16 residues. Germline V gives CDR1 MNHEY, CDR2 SMNVEV (reference sequence). V shed 5 bases, J shed 5 bases, and the junction held 9 bases outside the gene matches. The CDR3 region has the DNA TGTGCCAGCAGTCTCACACAGGGGGCCTTCAATGAAAAACTGTTTTTT. Residues: CASSLTQGAFNEKLFF.

This clonotype was observed at least ten times. The chain uses TRBV28 and TRBJ2-7, with 10 nucleotides matching TRBD1. J was trimmed by 0 bases and V by 8 bases; bases with no gene match: 1. Germline CDR1 is MDHEN and CDR2 is SYDVKM. The CDR3 runs 13 residues. The CDR3, as DNA: TGTGCCAGCCGGACAGGGGGCTCCTACGAGCAGTACTTC. As protein: CASRTGGSYEQYF.

This rearrangement joins TRBV27 to TRBJ2-3; either TRBD1 or TRBD2 may fit D (5 bases each). Germline values: CDR1 MNHEY, CDR2 SMNVEV (reference sequence). The CDR3 covers 15 residues. Trimming left V 5 bases short and J 3 bases short, with 15 bases between. CDR3 sequence reads: CASSATGWGTDTQYF. DNA for the CDR3: TGTGCCAGCAGTGCGACGGGGTGGGGGACAGATACGCAGTATTTT.

In its sample, this clonotype was seen many times. The rearrangement joins TRBV10-3 to TRBJ2-1; no reliable D call. V lost 0 bases, J lost 10 bases, and 7 bases lay in between. The length of the CDR3 is 12 residues. The germline CDR1 and CDR2 sequences are ENHRY and SYGVKD. CDR3 loop: CAISESVAEQFF. The CDR3 nucleotides read TGTGCCATCAGTGAGTCGGTCGCGGAGCAGTTCTTC.

The V gene is TRBV6-1, the J gene TRBJ2-1, with 8 bases aligning to TRBD1. Per the germline V gene, CDR1 is MNHNS and CDR2 is SASEGT. The CDR3 covers 14 residues. V lost 8 bases and J lost 7; bases outside the gene matches: 10. The CDR3, as DNA: TGTGCCAGCCAGGAGGGTCAGGGGGCTAATGAGCAGTTCTTC. Amino acid sequence: CASQEGQGANEQFF.

This clonotype was observed many times. The V and J genes are TRBV20-1 and TRBJ1-1; 9 bases agree with TRBD1. V lost 5 bases and J lost 4; bases outside the gene matches: 2. Germline values: CDR1 DFQATT, CDR2 SNEGSKA (reference sequence). The CDR3 is 12 residues long. The CDR3 DNA reads as TGCAGTGCTGAGACAGGGGGCACTGAAGCTTTCTTT. Amino acid sequence: CSAETGGTEAFF.

This chain uses TRBV12-3 or TRBV12-4 with TRBJ2-4, with 10 bases that match TRBD2. Near its end, the DNA agrees better with TRBJ2-7, so the J call may be wrong. This CDR3 has 14 amino acids. CDR3 residues: CASSPGTSADEQYF. As DNA, the CDR3 is TGTGCCAGCAGTCCCGGGACTAGCGCTGACGAGCAGTACTTC.

This clonotype came up a few times. The chain joins TRBV12-3 or TRBV12-4 to TRBJ2-7; D might be TRBD2 (6 bases). The V end lost 7 bases, the J end lost 5 bases, and 15 bases lay between the germline ends. This CDR3 has 13 residues. The CDR3 reads CASKPGALDEQYF. The CDR3 region has the DNA TGTGCCAGCAAACCGGGAGCCCTGGACGAGCAGTACTTC.

This clonotype has a handful of counts. This chain links TRBV10-3 with TRBJ1-1; maybe TRBD1 (6 bases). This CDR3 contains 12 residues. V was trimmed by 6 bases and J by 5 bases, leaving 10 bases between them. CDR1 is ENHRY and CDR2 is SYGVKD in the germline V gene. CDR3 loop: CAIRRTGTEAFF. The DNA for the CDR3 is TGTGCCATCAGGCGAACAGGGACTGAAGCTTTCTTT.

Turning to this clonotype: Being one base from a much bigger clone, this may be a read error. The gene calls are TRBV6-6 and TRBJ2-5; 7 nucleotides match TRBD1. The junction had 8 bases not matched to a gene; V was cut back by 6 bases and J by 4 bases. The germline V gene has CDR1 MNHNY and CDR2 SVGAGI (reference sequence). The CDR3 has 14 residues. CDR3 residues: CASRLGGGRETQYF. CDR3 coding DNA: TGTGCCAGCAGGCTAGGGGGCGGTAGAGAGACCCAGTACTTC.

V is TRBV20-1 and J is TRBJ2-1; 9 bases align to TRBD2. The ends lost 3 bases at V and 10 bases at J; junction bases unmatched: 13. CDR1 is DFQATT, CDR2 SNEGSKA, per germline (reference sequence). The CDR3 runs 15 residues. CDR3 region: CSASTREGLTSEQFF. The CDR3 region has the DNA TGCAGTGCTAGTACGCGGGAGGGCCTAACTAGCGAGCAGTTCTTC.

The chain links TRBV7-2 to TRBJ2-3; perhaps TRBD1 as D (6 bases). Germline CDR1 reads SGHTA; CDR2 reads FQGNSA. Deletions cut 5 bases from V and 1 base from J, with 13 bases between. The CDR3 has 15 amino acids. The CDR3 here is CASSLGQSGTDTQYF. CDR3 DNA: TGTGCCAGCAGCCTAGGACAGTCGGGCACAGATACGCAGTATTTT.

The chain joins TRBV3-1 to TRBJ1-2; D gene unclear. Germline CDR1 reads LGHDT; CDR2 reads YNNKEL (reference sequence). Trimming removed 4 bases from V and 0 bases from J, with 12 bases in between. This CDR3 comprises 15 residues. This chain's CDR3 is CASSPAATANYGYTF. The CDR3 nucleotides read TGTGCCAGCAGCCCCGCCGCCACGGCTAACTATGGCTACACCTTC. The whole variable domain, remainder taken from reference TRBV3-1 and TRBJ1-2, is DTAVSQTPKYLVTQMGNDKSIKCEQNLGHDTMYWYKQDSKKFLKIMFSYNNKELIINETVPNRFSPKSPDKAHLNLHINSLELGDSAVYFCASSPAATANYGYTFGSGTRLTVV.

The rearrangement uses TRBV9 and TRBJ2-1, with D maybe TRBD2 (5 bases). The CDR3 has 14 residues. V lost 3 bases, J lost 5 bases, and 12 bases lay in between. The germline V gene has CDR1 SGDLS and CDR2 YYNGEE. The CDR3 region has the DNA TGTGCCAGCAGCGAGCGGCTCGGGCACAATGAGCAGTTCTTC. Translating gives CASSERLGHNEQFF.

The sample holds many counts of this clonotype. This chain joins TRBV29-1 and TRBJ1-2; perhaps TRBD1 as D (6 bases). This CDR3 has 11 residues. In germline, CDR1 is SQVTM, CDR2 ANQGSEA. V was cut by 4 bases and J by 8 bases, with 11 bases left in between. The CDR3 nucleotides are TGCAGCGTTGTGGGGGGCCGGGGCTACACCTTC. As protein: CSVVGGRGYTF.

In this sample, this clonotype turned up a few times. V and J are TRBV9 and TRBJ2-7; D gene unclear. CDR1 is SGDLS, CDR2 YYNGEE, per germline. V was clipped by 1 base and J by 3 bases, with 14 bases between them. The CDR3 is made up of 15 amino acids. The CDR3 loop reads CASSVSPDRYYEQYF. CDR3 DNA sequence: TGTGCCAGCAGCGTATCACCAGACCGATACTACGAGCAGTACTTC.